A single T cell receptor beta chain is shown here with its context. Its antigen is still unknown. This may come from a read error, since a much larger clone is one base off. This entry belongs to a study of breast tumors, draining lymph nodes, adjacent tissues (dated by TCRdb to 2016 to 2017). Some background on the complete study: TCR beta repertoires were compared across tumor, adjacent nontumor tissue and axillary lymph nodes obtained from breast cancer patients. In human breast cancer, the study set out to evaluate how tumor, surrounding tissue and draining lymph node repertoires relate to one another and whether T cells may move between these sites.

The germline V gene gives CDR1 as KGHDR and CDR2 as SFDVKD. The trim is 12 bases for V and 12 bases for J, with a gap of 17 bases between the germline ends. The CDR3 runs 11 residues from the cysteine to the phenylalanine. The sequence is cut down to CDR3 DNA, 33 bases in frame from base 1. Overall study outcomes, separate from this receptor: T-cell repertoire diversity in tumors was found to be lower than in lymph nodes but higher than in nontumor tissue, and preferential V and J gene usage was observed. The data were considered consistent with the idea that most tumor T cells come from the lymph node and then expand in tumor tissue. In luminal-like breast cancer, tumor and nontumor tissue repertoires resembled each other significantly more than in basal-like breast cancer. The conclusion that tumor T cells originate in lymph nodes was presented as consistent with a hypothesis rather than as directly demonstrated.

Lymph node samples came from the axillary draining lymph nodes of breast cancer patients. TCRdb names Illumina HiSeq 2000 as the instrument used. TCR beta chain libraries were generated by multiplex PCR amplification. High-throughput sequencing was used to analyze the amplified TCR beta chain products. TCRdb trimmed the raw reads at Q25, called clones with MiXCR and kept productive beta chains. Entries are consolidated by CDR3 protein sequence, retaining the most common genes and DNA. This sample gives about 80,000 distinct CDR3 sequences in total; roughly 20% of them show up just once. The top ten hold over 2% of the sample.

The V gene is TRBV24-1 and the J gene is TRBJ2-1; the D gene is perhaps TRBD1 or TRBD2, each of them matching over 6 bases. The receptor's source is a female donor with breast cancer. Some clones in this sample may be carry-over from other donors' samples. Material: axillary lymph node tissue. The CDR3 amino acid sequence is: CAVERGTGQFF. In nucleotides, the sequence is TGTGCCGTCGAGAGGGGGACTGGGCAGTTCTTC.